This T cell receptor (beta chain) was captured by sequencing in a study of metastatic and nonmetastatic thyroid tumors (dated by TCRdb to 2020 to 2022). Background for the entire study: The researchers compared repertoires between peripheral blood samples and tumor or nodule tissue samples from patients with malignant or benign thyroid disease.

None of the patients had been given any treatment before thyroid surgery. Using T-cell receptor beta sequencing, the researchers looked back retrospectively at clinical samples from patients, gathered between about 2011 and 2019. A distance of 9 bases separates the germline ends of V and J, which lose 0 bases and 0 bases respectively. The CDR3 sequence holds 15 residues, the cysteine and phenylalanine included. Of all the DNA, just the CDR3 is kept, 45 bases in frame from base 1. Based on the germline V gene, the CDR1 and CDR2 sequences are MNHEY and SVGAGI. Results the study describes overall, beyond this receptor: In both blood and tumor samples, malignant tumors were reported to have significantly higher TCR beta diversity than benign nodules.

This clone was detected ten times or more. The antigen this receptor binds is unknown. Per-base quality was not reported, and no clone a single base away is much larger than it. The receptor library was made with PCR. Instrument used: Illumina HiSeq 4000. High-throughput sequencing was used to profile the CDR3 region of the TCR beta-chain in every patient. Regarding the original processing steps: The researchers built a classifier to tell apart papillary thyroid cancer patients with distant metastasis, based on CDR3 differences among clinicopathological groups. The Shannon index was used to measure repertoire diversity, and the Morisita-Horn index was used to measure how similar tumor and blood repertoires were. In-frame beta chains were kept once TCRdb had trimmed the public reads at Q25 with fastp and called clones with MiXCR. These V and J calls derive from TCRdb rather than the authors' analysis. The sample yields tens of thousands of clones; around 19% were counted once. The ten largest clones add up to more than 10% of the sample.

The rearrangement combines TRBV6-5 with TRBJ2-7, with the D gene too uncertain to name. Source material: blood. The TCR was taken from a female donor with papillary thyroid cancer or a benign thyroid nodule (not recorded which). Some clones in this sample may be carry-over from other donors' samples. CDR3 region: CASSYSQDSSYEQYF. The DNA is TGTGCCAGCAGTTACTCTCAGGATAGCTCCTACGAGCAGTACTTC.